The next 17 T cell receptor beta chains were all read from a single sample in a study of shared clonotypes between healthy human individuals. Naive CD8 cells, CD45RO-negative and positively selected for CCR7, excluded terminally differentiated effector memory CD45RA+ cells. The repertoire was sequenced with immunoSEQ multiplex PCR; TCRdb's copy has only in-frame clones and lacks some. The table has some 2 million clones, about 95% seen once. Specimen: naive CD8+ T cells sorted from blood. These receptor sequences come from a man between 18 and 29 years old in good health.

V gene TRBV6-1 combines with J gene TRBJ2-5; D is perhaps TRBD2 (5 bases). This CDR3 comprises 15 residues. V was trimmed by 1 base and J by 3 bases, leaving 12 bases between them. In germline, CDR1 is MNHNS, CDR2 SASEGT. The CDR3 region is CASSEVEKGEETQYF. DNA of the CDR3: TGTGCCAGCAGTGAAGTAGAAAAGGGAGAAGAGACCCAGTACTTC.

In this sample, this clone turned up once. The chain links TRBV14 to TRBJ1-1, with a possible D match to TRBD1 (5 bases). The CDR3 spans 13 residues. The germline V gene has CDR1 SGHDN and CDR2 FVKESK. The V gene lost 1 base and the J gene lost 11 bases, with 14 bases spanning the gap. CDR3 region: CASSQGQGVVAFF. The DNA for the CDR3 is TGTGCCAGCAGCCAAGGTCAGGGTGTGGTGGCTTTCTTT.

Regarding this clone: Given the absence of the conserved phenylalanine or tryptophan at the CDR3 end, a read error is likely. The limits of the CDR3 on the DNA are not certain, so only TCRdb's listed CDR3 is given. CDR3 sequence reads: CASSSLGTVGLDV. This sequence joins TRBV5-6 and TRBJ2-4; the DNA was not used to check the table's D call, TRBD1. The CDR3 sequence runs 13 residues, both termini included. Germline V gene lookup returns CDR1 SGHDT and CDR2 YYEEEE.

Turning to this clone: This same CDR3 is encoded by further DNA sequences in the sample. The chain has TRBV6-5 and TRBJ2-7, with 7 bases matching TRBD2. Per germline, CDR1 MNHEY and CDR2 SVGAGI. Unmatched junction bases numbered 3, after V lost 0 bases and J lost 7 bases. This CDR3 has 13 amino acids. As DNA, the CDR3 is TGTGCCAGCAGTTACTCGGAGGGAGGGGAGCAGTACTTC. This codes for CASSYSEGGEQYF.

CDR3 amino acids: CASSPDANQETQYF. The CDR3 bases are TGTGCCAGCAGCCCGGACGCAAACCAAGAGACCCAGTACTTC. V is TRBV7-9 and J is TRBJ2-5; D is undetermined. There are 14 residues in the CDR3. V gave up 5 bases and J gave up 0 bases, with 10 bases separating them. CDR1 is SEHNR and CDR2 is FQNEAQ in the germline V gene (reference sequence).

The chain couples TRBV2 to TRBJ1-6, with D possibly matching TRBD1 (5 bases). Per germline, CDR1 SNHLY and CDR2 FYNNEI. V shed 6 bases and J shed 8 bases, with 17 bases lying between them. This CDR3 is 15 amino acids long. The CDR3 loop reads CASRARGDLDSPLHF. CDR3 in DNA: TGTGCCAGCAGGGCTAGAGGGGACTTGGATTCACCCCTCCACTTT.

As to this clone: Other DNA sequences of this sample code for an identical CDR3. This chain uses TRBV28 with TRBJ2-7; D is unclear. Germline values: CDR1 MDHEN, CDR2 SYDVKM. Trimming stripped 3 bases from V and 4 bases from J, with 7 bases between. CDR3 length: 12 amino acids. As DNA, the CDR3 is TGTGCCAGCAGTTTCCGACTTTACGAGCAGTACTTC. It specifies CASSFRLYEQYF.

This chain connects TRBV7-9 to TRBJ2-3; D uncertain. With 8 bases removed from V and 5 bases from J, the gap between germline ends came to 11 bases. The CDR3 runs to 12 residues. Looked up from germline, CDR1 is SEHNR and CDR2 is FQNEAQ (reference sequence). The CDR3 coding sequence is TGTGCCAGCCCTGACTTTAAAGATACGCAGTATTTT. This encodes CASPDFKDTQYF.

The genes are TRBV29-1 and TRBJ2-7; D is possibly TRBD1 or TRBD2 (5 bases each). The CDR3 is made up of 12 amino acids. Looked up from germline, CDR1 is SQVTM and CDR2 is ANQGSEA. Trimming removed 1 base from V and 5 bases from J, with 9 bases in between. CDR3 loop: CSVEGLGDEQYF. DNA for the CDR3: TGCAGCGTTGAAGGTCTGGGGGACGAGCAGTACTTC.

The J gene is TRBJ1-3, the V gene TRBV2; D gene unclear. The CDR3 length is 14 residues. The germline V gene has CDR1 SNHLY and CDR2 FYNNEI. V shed 6 bases and J shed 0 bases, with 9 bases lying between them. CDR3 amino acids: CASRGIDSGNTIYF. CDR3 sequence (DNA): TGTGCCAGCAGGGGGATTGACTCTGGAAACACCATATATTTT.

The rearrangement links TRBV27 to TRBJ2-3; D remains ambiguous. The ends were cut back, 3 bases at V and 4 bases at J, with 11 bases in the middle. The germline V gene encodes CDR1 MNHEY and CDR2 SMNVEV (reference sequence). There are 14 residues in the CDR3. The CDR3 sequence is CASSFQTPSDTQYF. The CDR3 DNA sequence: TGTGCCAGCAGTTTCCAGACACCTTCAGATACGCAGTATTTT.

This chain uses TRBV7-8 with TRBJ1-1; 8 bases fit TRBD1. The CDR3 spans 14 residues. Per germline, CDR1 SGHVS and CDR2 FQNEAQ. V lost 6 bases to trimming and J lost 1 base; unmatched junction nucleotides: 4. The CDR3 nucleotides are TGTGCCAGCAGATCAGGGGGCGCGAACACTGAAGCTTTCTTT. Translated: CASRSGGANTEAFF.

The CDR3 DNA sequence: TGTGCCAGCAGCCAAGCTGGCAGCTATAGCAATCAGCCCCAGCATTTT. The encoded protein is CASSQAGSYSNQPQHF. The chain uses TRBV14 and TRBJ1-5; no clear D gene. In germline, CDR1 is SGHDN, CDR2 FVKESK. Trimming stripped 1 base from V and 0 bases from J, with 10 bases between. This CDR3 is built from 16 residues. The full variable domain, with the rest looked up from reference TRBV14 and TRBJ1-5, is EAGVTQFPSHSVIEKGQTVTLRCDPISGHDNLYWYRRVMGKEIKFLLHFVKESKQDESGMPNNRFLAERTGGTYSTLKVQPAELEDSGVYFCASSQAGSYSNQPQHFGDGTRLSIL.

The J gene is TRBJ1-1, the V gene TRBV10-1; perhaps TRBD1 as D (5 bases). Trimming pared 4 bases from V and 3 bases from J, leaving 9 bases between. The CDR3 length is 13 residues. Per germline, CDR1 WNHNN and CDR2 SYGVQD (reference sequence). The CDR3 is CASSATGDTEAFF. The CDR3 coding sequence is TGCGCCAGCAGTGCTACGGGGGACACTGAAGCTTTCTTT.

This sequence joins TRBV9 and TRBJ2-3; 11 bases fit TRBD2. Looked up from germline, CDR1 is SGDLS and CDR2 is YYNGEE. V lost 3 bases, J lost 4 bases, and 7 bases stayed unmatched. The CDR3 extends over 16 amino acids. CDR3 region: CASSAILAGGPDTQYF. The DNA of the CDR3 is TGTGCCAGCAGCGCTATTCTAGCGGGGGGCCCAGATACGCAGTATTTT.

This rearrangement joins TRBV5-1 to TRBJ1-3; tentative D call: TRBD1 (6 bases). Trimming removed 0 bases at V and 4 bases at J, with 11 bases between. The CDR3 is 15 amino acids. Germline assignment: CDR1 SGHRS and CDR2 YFSETQ. In DNA form, the CDR3 reads TGCGCCAGCAGCTTGGGTGAAGGGGGAGGAAACACCATATATTTT. Protein product: CASSLGEGGGNTIYF.

The chain employs TRBV12-5 and TRBJ2-7, with 9 nucleotides matching TRBD1. V trimming: 7 bases; J trimming: 5 bases; junction bases outside the gene matches: 9. Looked up from germline, CDR1 is LGHNT and CDR2 is FRNRAP. This CDR3 has 14 amino acids. CDR3: CASALGGQGNEQYF. CDR3 DNA: TGTGCTAGTGCCTTGGGAGGACAGGGGAACGAGCAGTACTTC. Full variable domain (missing parts from reference TRBV12-5 and TRBJ2-7): DARVTQTPRHKVTEMGQEVTMRCQPILGHNTVFWYRQTMMQGLELLAYFRNRAPLDDSGMPKDRFSAEMPDATLATLKIQPSEPRDSAVYFCASALGGQGNEQYFGPGTRLTVT.